This T cell receptor (beta chain) was sequenced in a study of breast tumors, draining lymph nodes, adjacent tissues. The study's findings and limits: Most tumor T cells seemingly derive from lymph node, then expand in tumor. Compared with lymph nodes, tumors were less diverse; compared with nontumor tissue, more. That most tumor T cells come from lymph nodes remained unproven. Compared with basal-like, luminal-like tumors shared significantly more repertoire with nontumor tissue.

This clonotype was recorded a few times. The antigen is unknown. From the multiplex PCR reads, TCRdb called clonotypes with MiXCR, one entry per CDR3 protein. Among around 290,000 distinct CDR3 sequences listed, around 31% were seen once. The lymph nodes were axillary draining lymph nodes from breast cancer patients. Between the trimmed V and J ends, which lost 1 base and 5 bases, there was a span of 13 bases. This CDR3 is 15 amino acids long. The germline gives CDR1 SGHTS, CDR2 YDEGEE. The chain joins TRBV5-8 to TRBJ2-1; maybe TRBD2 (6 bases). This TCR derives from a female donor with breast cancer. Some clones in this sample may be carry-over from other donors' samples. What was sequenced was axillary lymph node tissue. CDR3 nucleotides: TGTGCCAGCAGCTTGATAGCGGCAGCACACAATGAGCAGTTCTTC. It is translated as CASSLIAAAHNEQFF.